The next 28 T cell receptor beta chains were all read from a single sample in a study of cytomegalovirus exposure and HLA in healthy donors. The PCR contained 60 Vbeta and 13 Jbeta primers. Some clones are missing from TCRdb's copy, which holds only in-frame ones; the method was immunoSEQ multiplex PCR. The data show approximately 170,000 clones, under 85% seen once. Sequencing was performed on PBMCs. The source of these receptors is a woman under 30 in good health and CMV-seropositive.

The J gene is TRBJ2-3, the V gene TRBV5-1; D uncertain. Germline lookup yields CDR1 SGHRS and CDR2 YFSETQ. The CDR3 is made up of 14 amino acids. The ends were cut back, 0 bases at V and 8 bases at J, with 13 bases in the middle. CDR3: CASSLDVTVPTQYF. The CDR3 nucleotides are TGCGCCAGCAGCTTGGATGTTACAGTGCCTACGCAGTATTTT.

The CDR3 spells CASSAGGADLQETQYF. In DNA form, the CDR3 reads TGTGCCAGCAGCGCCGGGGGGGCAGACCTCCAAGAGACCCAGTACTTC. This chain joins TRBV9 and TRBJ2-5; 8 nucleotides line up with TRBD2. The CDR3 covers 16 residues. Germline-derived CDR1 and CDR2 are SGDLS and YYNGEE. Trimming removed 3 bases from V and 1 base from J; junction bases left unmatched: 8.

V gene TRBV1 combines with J gene TRBJ2-5; TRBD1 reflects the table's D call only, with no check against the DNA. TRBV1 constitutes a pseudogene. The CDR3 is 16 amino acids. The CDR3 here is CTSSQDPPGAQETQYF. The CDR3 DNA follows: TGCACCAGCAGCCAAGATCCGCCAGGGGCTCAAGAGACCCAGTACTTC.

J is TRBJ1-1 and V is TRBV7-6; a weak D match, TRBD1 (6 bases). Germline V lookup: CDR1 SGHVS, CDR2 FNYEAQ. This CDR3 has 13 amino acids. V shed 5 bases and J shed 5 bases, with 12 bases lying between them. The CDR3 bases are TGTGCCAGCAGCGTTTACAGGGAGACTGAAGCTTTCTTT. This gives the protein CASSVYRETEAFF. Full variable domain (missing parts from reference TRBV7-6 and TRBJ1-1): GAGVSQSPRYKVTKRGQDVALRCDPISGHVSLYWYRQALGQGPEFLTYFNYEAQQDKSGLPNDRFSAERPEGSISTLTIQRTEQRDSAMYRCASSVYRETEAFFGQGTRLTVV.

The chain uses TRBV4-1 and TRBJ1-6, with 11 bases fitting TRBD1. The CDR3 has 17 amino acids. Germline V lookup: CDR1 MGHRA, CDR2 YSYEKL. Trimming removed 3 bases from V and 6 bases from J; junction bases left unmatched: 7. The CDR3 reads CASSQGQGVIFNSPLHF. CDR3 bases: TGCGCCAGCAGCCAGGGACAGGGGGTGATTTTTAATTCACCCCTCCACTTT.

This clone has a single count. The chain joins TRBV19 to TRBJ1-2; maybe TRBD1 (6 bases). Germline V gene data show CDR1 as LNHDA and CDR2 as SQIVND (reference sequence). The V end lost 6 bases, the J end lost 0 bases, and 11 bases lay between the germline ends. This CDR3 contains 14 residues. CDR3 DNA: TGTGCCAGTAGCGGGACAAACGCTAACTATGGCTACACCTTC. This sequence encodes CASSGTNANYGYTF.

This clone was observed a handful of times. This rearrangement joins TRBV19 to TRBJ2-1; 7 nucleotides agree with TRBD1. The CDR3 sequence is 16 residues long. Germline lookup yields CDR1 LNHDA and CDR2 SQIVND (reference sequence). The ends lost 5 bases at V and 0 bases at J; junction bases unmatched: 7. The DNA for the CDR3 is TGTGCCAGTAGTCCGATGACAGGGAGCTCCTACAATGAGCAGTTCTTC. It encodes CASSPMTGSSYNEQFF.

The chain combines TRBV27 with TRBJ2-7; tentative D call: TRBD2 (6 bases). Germline V gene data show CDR1 as MNHEY and CDR2 as SMNVEV (reference sequence). Trimming removed 5 bases at V and 1 base at J, with 15 bases between. CDR3 length equals 15 residues. The chain's CDR3 is CASSPSNGGSYEQYF. As DNA, the CDR3 is TGTGCCAGCAGTCCCTCGAACGGGGGATCCTACGAGCAGTACTTC.

V and J are TRBV9 and TRBJ2-1, with 13 bases lining up with TRBD2. Losses at the gene ends were 4 bases for V and 8 bases for J; bases not matched to a gene: 6. Germline V CDR1 and CDR2: SGDLS, YYNGEE. The CDR3 sequence is 15 residues long. This CDR3 is CASSPRLAGGDEQFF. CDR3 in DNA: TGTGCCAGCAGCCCTCGACTAGCGGGGGGTGATGAGCAGTTCTTC. The variable domain in full, with the rest retrieved from reference TRBV9 and TRBJ2-1, is DSGVTQTPKHLITATGQRVTLRCSPRSGDLSVYWYQQSLDQGLQFLIQYYNGEERAKGNILERFSAQQFPDLHSELNLSSLELGDSALYFCASSPRLAGGDEQFFGPGTRLTVL.

J is TRBJ1-2 and V is TRBV19; D may be TRBD1 (5 bases). V gave up 5 bases and J gave up 1 base, with 14 bases separating them. The CDR3 extends over 15 amino acids. CDR1 is LNHDA, CDR2 SQIVND, per germline (reference sequence). CDR3 bases: TGTGCCAGTAGTTCGCCAGGCCAGGGTAACTATGGCTACACCTTC. It translates to CASSSPGQGNYGYTF. The variable domain in full, completed from reference TRBV19 and TRBJ1-2, reads DGGITQSPKYLFRKEGQNVTLSCEQNLNHDAMYWYRQDPGQGLRLIYYSQIVNDFQKGDIAEGYSVSREKKESFPLTVTSAQKNPTAFYLCASSSPGQGNYGYTFGSGTRLTVV.

This clone appeared a single time. The CDR3 sequence: CASSQFSGGLSGANVLTF. In nucleotides, the CDR3 is TGCGCCAGCAGCCAATTTAGCGGGGGCCTCTCTGGGGCCAACGTCCTGACTTTC. This chain joins TRBV4-1 and TRBJ2-6; 9 bases agree with TRBD2. V lost 2 bases, J lost 0 bases, and 5 bases stayed unmatched. This CDR3 is 18 amino acids long. Germline values: CDR1 MGHRA, CDR2 YSYEKL.

J is TRBJ1-2 and V is TRBV13; D is uncertain. CDR1 is PRHDT, CDR2 FYEKMQ, per germline (reference sequence). The CDR3 totals 14 residues. Trimming removed 4 bases at V and 2 bases at J, with 11 bases between. The CDR3 reads CASSSFLLNYGYTF. In nucleotides, the CDR3 is TGTGCCAGCAGCTCCTTCCTGCTAAACTATGGCTACACCTTC.

The chain recombines TRBV25-1 with TRBJ1-6; possible D gene TRBD1, 6 bases. Trimming removed 0 bases at V and 7 bases at J, with 10 bases between. In germline, CDR1 is MGHDK, CDR2 SYGVNS. CDR3 length equals 15 residues. CDR3 sequence: CASSEYRQANSPLHF. The CDR3, as DNA: TGTGCCAGCAGTGAATATAGACAGGCGAATTCACCCCTCCACTTT.

The chain uses TRBV18 and TRBJ2-3; 8 nucleotides line up with TRBD2. The length of the CDR3 is 16 residues. J gave up 4 bases and V 6 bases, and 12 bases lay outside the gene matches. Germline loops: CDR1 KGHSH, CDR2 LQKENI. The CDR3 region has the DNA TGTGCCAGCTCTATCCGGGCGGGGGGCTTCGCAGATACGCAGTATTTT. Translating gives CASSIRAGGFADTQYF.

The chain combines TRBV6-1 with TRBJ2-7, with D perhaps TRBD1 (5 bases). Germline V gives CDR1 MNHNS, CDR2 SASEGT. Trimming took 5 bases from V and 2 from J, leaving 16 bases between them. The CDR3 covers 15 residues. As DNA, the CDR3 is TGTGCCAGCAGTTTTTTGCGACAGTTCACCTACGAGCAGTACTTC. Protein sequence: CASSFLRQFTYEQYF.

This clone has a single count. The chain combines TRBV19 with TRBJ2-2; D is undetermined. Germline V lookup: CDR1 LNHDA, CDR2 SQIVND (reference sequence). The CDR3 runs 15 residues. Trimming took off 2 bases at V and 6 bases at J, with 13 bases between the two ends. The CDR3 spells CASSIRPASSGELFF. In DNA form, the CDR3 reads TGTGCCAGTAGTATAAGGCCAGCGTCGTCCGGGGAGCTGTTTTTT.

V and J are TRBV5-6 and TRBJ2-7; 7 bases are shared with TRBD1. V lost 0 bases and J lost 4; bases outside the gene matches: 4. Germline lookup yields CDR1 SGHDT and CDR2 YYEEEE. The CDR3 has 14 residues. DNA of the CDR3: TGTGCCAGCAGCTTGGGGGGGACAGAATACGAGCAGTACTTC. Translation: CASSLGGTEYEQYF.

The chain is built from TRBV27 and TRBJ2-3; 15 positions match TRBD2. V was clipped by 2 bases and J by 5 bases; unmatched bases: 14. This CDR3 spans 20 amino acids. From germline, CDR1 is MNHEY and CDR2 SMNVEV (reference sequence). The CDR3 coding sequence is TGTGCCAGCAGTTTAAAAGGACTAGCGGGGGGGCAAAGGGCGAGAGATACGCAGTATTTT. Translated: CASSLKGLAGGQRARDTQYF.

The rearrangement joins TRBV6-4 to TRBJ2-3; perhaps TRBD2 as D (5 bases). The CDR3 sequence is 15 residues long. V gave up 6 bases and J gave up 4 bases, with 17 bases separating them. Germline V gene lookup returns CDR1 MRHNA and CDR2 SNTAGT. CDR3 nucleotide sequence: TGTGCCAGCAGCCCCCGCGGTAGCGTATCAGATACGCAGTATTTT. The encoded protein is CASSPRGSVSDTQYF.

V is TRBV25-1 and J is TRBJ2-5; D is perhaps TRBD2 (5 bases). The tail of the sequence fits TRBJ2-7 better, so the J call may be wrong. CDR3 length: 11 amino acids. CDR1 and CDR2 from the germline V gene are MGHDK and SYGVNS. DNA of the CDR3: TGTGCCAGCAGTGTTGGAGGCGAGCAGTACTTC. Protein: CASSVGGEQYF.

This chain uses TRBV19 with TRBJ2-1; 7 bases map to TRBD1. The CDR3 has 15 residues. The V gene's germline CDR1 is LNHDA and CDR2 SQIVND (reference sequence). The V gene end was trimmed by 4 bases and the J gene end by 0 bases; junction bases not matched to a gene: 3. CDR3 amino acids: CASSTGDSSYNEQFF. DNA for the CDR3: TGTGCCAGTAGTACCGGGGACAGCTCCTACAATGAGCAGTTCTTC. Using reference TRBV19 and TRBJ2-1 for the parts outside the CDR3, the full variable domain is DGGITQSPKYLFRKEGQNVTLSCEQNLNHDAMYWYRQDPGQGLRLIYYSQIVNDFQKGDIAEGYSVSREKKESFPLTVTSAQKNPTAFYLCASSTGDSSYNEQFFGPGTRLTVL.

This clone was seen more than once but under ten times. The gene calls are TRBV5-4 and TRBJ1-1, with 7 nucleotides matching TRBD1. The CDR3 is 12 residues long. Trimming cost V 3 bases and J 10 bases; bases outside gene matches: 6. Germline CDR1 and CDR2: SGHNT and YYREEE (reference sequence). The CDR3 spells CASSWDSLGAFF. DNA of the CDR3: TGTGCCAGCAGCTGGGACAGTCTAGGAGCTTTCTTT. The complete variable domain, with remaining parts taken from reference TRBV5-4 and TRBJ1-1, reads ETGVTQSPTHLIKTRGQQVTLRCSSQSGHNTVSWYQQALGQGPQFIFQYYREEENGRGNFPPRFSGLQFPNYSSELNVNALELDDSALYLCASSWDSLGAFFGQGTRLTVV.

This chain connects TRBV6-5 to TRBJ2-2, with no clear D. The V gene lost 3 bases and the J gene lost 5 bases, with 7 bases spanning the gap. The CDR3 is made up of 13 amino acids. Per germline, CDR1 MNHEY and CDR2 SVGAGI. In DNA form, the CDR3 reads TGTGCCAGCAGTTATTTCAGGACCGGGGAGCTGTTTTTT. Its protein product is CASSYFRTGELFF.

This sequence joins TRBV6-6 and TRBJ1-1; 10 positions match TRBD1. The CDR3 is made up of 14 amino acids. Germline CDR1 is MNHNY and CDR2 is SVGAGI (reference sequence). Germline trimming cut 7 bases from V and 5 bases from J; bases unmatched to any gene: 7. CDR3 sequence: CASTPRDRGTEAFF. DNA of the CDR3: TGTGCCAGCACCCCCCGGGACAGGGGAACTGAAGCTTTCTTT.

The chain is built from TRBV13 and TRBJ1-1; D might be TRBD1 (5 bases). Trimming pared 5 bases from V and 1 base from J, leaving 14 bases between. Germline CDR1 and CDR2: PRHDT and FYEKMQ (reference sequence). This CDR3 region has 15 residues. The CDR3 region has the DNA TGTGCCAGCAGCGGTCCCACGGGGGGGAACACTGAAGCTTTCTTT. Its translation: CASSGPTGGNTEAFF.

V gene TRBV9 combines with J gene TRBJ2-1, with D possibly TRBD1 on 7 matching bases. Germline CDR1 SGDLS, CDR2 YYNGEE. V was pared by 0 bases and J by 0 bases, with 16 bases between. The CDR3 has 18 residues. Here the CDR3 reads CASSVAKGGGGSYNEQFF. CDR3 DNA sequence: TGTGCCAGCAGCGTAGCGAAAGGAGGGGGCGGCTCCTACAATGAGCAGTTCTTC. Filled out from reference TRBV9 and TRBJ2-1, the complete variable domain reads DSGVTQTPKHLITATGQRVTLRCSPRSGDLSVYWYQQSLDQGLQFLIQYYNGEERAKGNILERFSAQQFPDLHSELNLSSLELGDSALYFCASSVAKGGGGSYNEQFFGPGTRLTVL.

The gene calls are TRBV28 and TRBJ1-6, with D uncertain. The CDR3 contains 11 residues. Germline V gene lookup returns CDR1 MDHEN and CDR2 SYDVKM. V was shortened by 6 bases and J by 5 bases, with 2 bases between the two germline ends. The CDR3 protein is CASSNNSPLHF. CDR3 nucleotides: TGTGCCAGCAGCAATAATTCACCCCTCCACTTT.

J is TRBJ1-5 and V is TRBV5-6; 7 nucleotides match TRBD1. V shed 4 bases and J 1 base; nucleotides not matched to a gene: 8. The CDR3 covers 16 residues. CDR1 is SGHDT, CDR2 YYEEEE, per germline. The chain's CDR3 is CASSRDREMSNQPQHF. The CDR3 region has the DNA TGTGCCAGCAGCAGAGACAGGGAGATGAGCAATCAGCCCCAGCATTTT.